This T cell receptor (beta chain) was recorded in a study of blood T cell repertoires in COVID-19. Study-level information: COVID-19 samples from acute and convalescent phases originated in the United States, Italy and Spain. Sample material is recorded as cDNA or gDNA derived from T cells, B-cell-depleted T cells, or PBMCs.

In the original processing: Amplifying reference gene primers gave estimates of nucleated cell counts. Clones were sequenced by immunoSEQ multiplex PCR, and TCRdb holds only the in-frame ones, with some missing. The V and J calls and clone size come from that table; D and trimming were worked out from the DNA. Of tens of thousands of clones listed, approximately 82% are singletons. Looked up from germline, CDR1 is LNHDA and CDR2 is SQIVND (reference sequence). CDR3 length: 13 residues. Trimming shortened V by 7 bases and J by 0 bases, and 7 bases separated the two germline ends. The V gene is TRBV19, the J gene TRBJ1-3, with D hard to call. Sequencing was done on a sample of peripheral blood. The source of this sequence is a man in his 60s with acute or convalescent COVID-19. CDR3 residues: CASNTDSGNTIYF. Here the CDR3 DNA reads TGTGCCAGTAACACAGACTCTGGAAACACCATATATTTT.